A selection of T cell receptor beta chains follows, all from one sample in a study of T cell responses to AZD1222 COVID-19 vaccine. The repertoire was sequenced with immunoSEQ multiplex PCR; TCRdb's copy has only in-frame clones and lacks some. The sample yields 90,000 to 150,000 clones, about 89% seen once. Specimen: peripheral blood, collected 28 days after the second AZD1222 dose. All receptors come from an adult who received the AZD1222 COVID-19 vaccine. Each CDR3 is given with its conserved first and last residue. The D gene is left open where the match is weak. Clone sizes are given selectively: once, few, many, or a class where the clone is expanded.

TGCGCCAGCAGCTCCTTCGGCGGCCGGAGCAATCAGCCCCAGCATTTT | CASSSFGGRSNQPQHF | . | . | TRBJ1-5 | TRBV4-1
TGTGCCAGCAGCCCGTCGACAGGGTTAAGCTCCTACGAGCAGTACTTC | CASSPSTGLSSYEQYF | . | TRBD1 | TRBJ2-7 | TRBV3-1/TRBV3-2
TGTGCCAGCAGCTTATCATGGAGCGGTTCCCAAGAGACCCAGTACTTC | CASSLSWSGSQETQYF | few | . | TRBJ2-5 | TRBV7-9
TGTGCCAGCAGCTCCGGACGCAAGGCAGATACGCAGTATTTT | CASSSGRKADTQYF | . | . | TRBJ2-3 | TRBV5-6
TGTGCCAGCAGCCAAGCTACAGACCTACCCCCCCCGTACTACGAGCAGTACTTC | CASSQATDLPPPYYEQYF | . | . | TRBJ2-7 | TRBV14
TGTGCCAGTAGTATAGGGGGCGGGAACGCCTACGAGCAGTACTTC | CASSIGGGNAYEQYF | . | . | TRBJ2-7 | TRBV19
TGTGCCAGCAGTGGGAAGGAGAACACTGAAGCTTTCTTT | CASSGKENTEAFF | . | . | TRBJ1-1 | TRBV2
TGCGCCAGCAGCCACCGACAGGGACCAGCCTACGAGCAGTACTTC | CASSHRQGPAYEQYF | . | TRBD1 | TRBJ2-7 | TRBV4-1
TGTGCCAGCAGCTCCACAGGCCGGGGAGAGACCCAGTACTTC | CASSSTGRGETQYF | once | . | TRBJ2-5 | TRBV7-3
TGTGCCAGCAGCCAAAGTATTGGTCCAGGAAACACCATATATTTT | CASSQSIGPGNTIYF | . | . | TRBJ1-3 | TRBV14
TGTGCCAGCAGCGTAGGTCCTCCAGATACGCAGTATTTT | CASSVGPPDTQYF | . | . | TRBJ2-3 | TRBV9
TGTGCCAGCCGGGGGCAGGGAAGCACAGATACGCAGTATTTT | CASRGQGSTDTQYF | . | . | TRBJ2-3 | TRBV6-5
TGTGCCAGCAGTTTAGCCAGGGGGTACAGCTACGAGCAGTACTTC | CASSLARGYSYEQYF | . | TRBD1 | TRBJ2-7 | TRBV28
TGCAGTGCTAGTCCCCTGGACACCGGGGAGCTGTTTTTT | CSASPLDTGELFF | few | . | TRBJ2-2 | TRBV20-1
TGTGCCAGCAACGCGGGGGACAATGAGCAGTTCTTC | CASNAGDNEQFF | . | TRBD2 | TRBJ2-1 | TRBV7-3
TGTGCCAGCAGTATGGACAGGGTAGGCCAAGAGACCCAGTACTTC | CASSMDRVGQETQYF | . | TRBD1 | TRBJ2-5 | TRBV28
TGTGCCAGCAGCAATACAGGGAATCAGCCCCAGCATTTT | CASSNTGNQPQHF | . | . | TRBJ1-5 | TRBV27
TGTGCCAGCAGCCCTACAGGGTACTATGGCTACACCTTC | CASSPTGYYGYTF | . | . | TRBJ1-2 | TRBV9
TGCGATCCGTGGCTCCATGAGGAGCAGTTCTTC | CDPWLHEEQFF | . | . | TRBJ2-1 | TRBV10-2
TGCGCCAGCAGCAGAAGTCTAGCGGGGGCTATGGATACGCAGTATTTT | CASSRSLAGAMDTQYF | . | TRBD2 | TRBJ2-3 | TRBV5-1
TGTGCCAGCAGCCGTGCCGGGAGGGCCCCAGATACGCAGTATTTT | CASSRAGRAPDTQYF | . | TRBD2 | TRBJ2-3 | TRBV7-9
TGTGCCAGCAGTTACATTCCGCGCCAGCGGAACTACAATGAGCAGTTCTTC | CASSYIPRQRNYNEQFF | . | . | TRBJ2-1 | TRBV6-2/TRBV6-3
TGCGCCAGCAGCTTGTACGGGATAACAGATACGCAGTATTTT | CASSLYGITDTQYF | . | . | TRBJ2-3 | TRBV5-1
TGTGCCAGCAGTGAGGTGTATAGCAATCAGCCCCAGCATTTT | CASSEVYSNQPQHF | once | . | TRBJ1-5 | TRBV6-1
TGTGCCAGCAGCTTGCAGGGGGCTAGGGCAGATACGCAGTATTTT | CASSLQGARADTQYF | . | TRBD1 | TRBJ2-3 | TRBV5-4
TGTGCCAGCAGTGAATGGGGTTGGACAGGTAAAAACACTGAAGCTTTCTTT | CASSEWGWTGKNTEAFF | . | TRBD1 | TRBJ1-1 | TRBV25-1
TGTGCCAGCAGCCAACAGGGGGTGAACACTGAAGCTTTCTTT | CASSQQGVNTEAFF | . | TRBD1 | TRBJ1-1 | TRBV3-1/TRBV3-2
TGTGCCAGCAGCTTTGGTTACGAGACCGGGGAGCTGTTTTTT | CASSFGYETGELFF | . | . | TRBJ2-2 | TRBV5-5
TGTGCCAGCAGCTTAGTCCCAGATACGCAGTATTTT | CASSLVPDTQYF | . | . | TRBJ2-3 | TRBV11-3
TGTGCCAGCAGCTTAGAGACAGGGAGCTCCTACGAGCAGTACTTC | CASSLETGSSYEQYF | . | TRBD1 | TRBJ2-7 | TRBV11-3
TGTGCCAGCAGTTACGGGGCGGGGAGCACTGAAGCTTTCTTT | CASSYGAGSTEAFF | . | . | TRBJ1-1 | TRBV6-5
TGTGCCAGCAGTGAATTGGGGAGGGGGAATTCACCCCTCCACTTT | CASSELGRGNSPLHF | . | . | TRBJ1-6 | TRBV6-4
TGTGCCACCAGCAGAGATTGGAACTCAGCCAACACCGGGGAGCTGTTTTTT | CATSRDWNSANTGELFF | . | . | TRBJ2-2 | TRBV15
TGCGCCAGCAGCCAAGATGGGACAGAGTATCAGCCCCAGCATTTT | CASSQDGTEYQPQHF | once | TRBD1 | TRBJ1-5 | TRBV4-3
TGTGCCAGCAGCTCTCACTCCCAGGGTGAGCAGTTCTTC | CASSSHSQGEQFF | few | . | TRBJ2-1 | TRBV3-1/TRBV3-2
TGTGCCAGCAGTGAAGTAGGGGGAATTTCTGGAAACACCATATATTTT | CASSEVGGISGNTIYF | . | . | TRBJ1-3 | TRBV2
TGTGCCAGCAGCCAAAGGCTTGGCACAGGGAATGAGGAGCAGTTCTTC | CASSQRLGTGNEEQFF | . | . | TRBJ2-1 | TRBV14
TGTGCCAGCAGTGAGCCGGGACAGTACACCGGGGAGCTGTTTTTT | CASSEPGQYTGELFF | . | TRBD1 | TRBJ2-2 | TRBV27
TGTGCCACCAGTGATACACAGGGGTTTCAGCCCCAGCATTTT | CATSDTQGFQPQHF | few | TRBD1 | TRBJ1-5 | TRBV24-1
TGTGCCAGCTCACCACTAACCTATAACAGGGGGTTGGCCGCTGAAGCTTTCTTT | CASSPLTYNRGLAAEAFF | . | TRBD1 | TRBJ1-1 | TRBV18
TGTGCCAGCAGGGACAGACCCTCGAACACCGGGGAGCTGTTTTTT | CASRDRPSNTGELFF | . | TRBD1 | TRBJ2-2 | TRBV19
TGTGCCAGCAGCCCGGATGGGGACATTCAGTACTTC | CASSPDGDIQYF | . | . | TRBJ2-4 | TRBV5-6
TGCGCCAGCAGCTTGGGGGGCAGGGATCAAGAGACCCAGTACTTC | CASSLGGRDQETQYF | . | . | TRBJ2-5 | TRBV5-1
TGTGCCAGCTCACCACCGGAAAGAGTCTATGGCTACACCTTC | CASSPPERVYGYTF | . | . | TRBJ1-2 | TRBV18
TGTGCCAGCAGTGCGGAAAAGGGGGCTTGGGGCTACACCTTC | CASSAEKGAWGYTF | . | TRBD1 | TRBJ1-2 | TRBV2
TGTGCCAGCAGCTTAGTTTATTATGGCTACACCTTC | CASSLVYYGYTF | once | . | TRBJ1-2 | TRBV7-9
TGTGCCAGCAGCTTCTCCAGTGGCTCCTACGAGCAGTACTTC | CASSFSSGSYEQYF | . | . | TRBJ2-7 | TRBV5-5
TGTGCCAGCAGTGGGTCTCCGGGACAGGGTGAAAAACTGTTTTTT | CASSGSPGQGEKLFF | . | TRBD1 | TRBJ1-4 | TRBV28
TGTGCCAGCAGCGTAGACGGGACTAGATTCATCCAAAATACGCAGTATTTT | CASSVDGTRFIQNTQYF | . | TRBD2 | TRBJ2-3 | TRBV9
TGTGCTAGTGGTTTGGGCCCCAAAGAGACCCAGTACTTC | CASGLGPKETQYF | . | . | TRBJ2-5 | TRBV12-5
TGTGCCAGCAGCGCACTAGCATCGGGCACCGGGGAGCTGTTTTTT | CASSALASGTGELFF | . | . | TRBJ2-2 | TRBV7-9
TGTGCCACCAGTTCCCCAGGGGGCTTAGGCAATCAGCCCCAGCATTTT | CATSSPGGLGNQPQHF | . | TRBD1 | TRBJ1-5 | TRBV24-1
TGTGCCAGCAGCTTAGATCATGGCGGAGAGCAGTACTTC | CASSLDHGGEQYF | . | . | TRBJ2-7 | TRBV11-2
TGTGCCAGCAGTCCGGAATTGTTTGAGCAGTACTTC | CASSPELFEQYF | . | . | TRBJ2-7 | TRBV2
TGTGCCAGCAGTTTAATCACGGCTAGCGGAGCCTACGAGCAGTACTTC | CASSLITASGAYEQYF | . | TRBD2 | TRBJ2-7 | TRBV27
TGTGCCAGCAGCTTACAGGGGGCGTCAGAAGGGCAGTATTTT | CASSLQGASEGQYF | . | TRBD1 | TRBJ2-3 | TRBV11-3
TGCGCCAGCAGCTTGGCCGGTCAGGGGGCCCCCGATACGCAGTATTTT | CASSLAGQGAPDTQYF | . | TRBD1 | TRBJ2-3 | TRBV5-1
TGTGCCAGCAGCCCTGGGACTAGCGAGGCGAGCACAGATACGCAGTATTTT | CASSPGTSEASTDTQYF | once | TRBD2 | TRBJ2-3 | TRBV13
TGCGCCAGCAGCACACAAGACCCGCGGGGGCTAGCGGGGGCACTCGATTACAATGAGCAGTTCTTC | CASSTQDPRGLAGALDYNEQFF | . | TRBD2 | TRBJ2-1 | TRBV5-1